The clone carrying this T cell receptor (beta chain) showed up just a few times. These data originate in a study of blood T cell repertoires in COVID-19. Measured with immunoSEQ multiplex PCR; TCRdb has only the in-frame clones, and not every one. The sample has about 380,000 clones, around 84% seen once; the top ten hold roughly 1.1%. The CDR3 spans 13 residues. V was clipped by 0 bases and J by 5 bases, with 8 bases between them. Germline values: CDR1 SGHRS, CDR2 YFSETQ. The receptor's source is a human donor with acute or convalescent COVID-19. The donor label of this sample is uncertain. J is TRBJ1-1 and V is TRBV5-1; D ambiguous. The specimen sequenced was peripheral blood. The CDR3 nucleotides are TGCGCCAGCAGCTTGGACGGGAGGACTGAAGCTTTCTTT. Protein sequence: CASSLDGRTEAFF.